This T cell receptor beta chain was retrieved from a study of T-cell reconstitution after alpha-beta-depleted transplantation in children. Unique molecular identifiers were incorporated when the TCRbeta library was constructed. Using its own MiXCR run on the PCR reads, TCRdb lists one record per CDR3 protein. In the table there are 300,000 or so distinct CDR3 sequences, almost 10% of which are singletons. The V end lost 8 bases, the J end lost 5 bases, and 7 bases lay between the germline ends. The CDR3 totals 11 residues. The sequence was collected from a human donor who donated a stem cell graft to a child with SCID. This specimen was PBMCs from the stem cell graft donor, taken from the stem cell graft. This rearrangement joins TRBV12-3 or TRBV12-4 to TRBJ2-1; D gene uncertain. The CDR3 region is CASSNDNEQFF. DNA of the CDR3: TGTGCCAGCTCAAATGACAATGAGCAGTTCTTC.